This T cell receptor beta chain derives from a study of identical twins. Study conclusions and caveats: The conclusions drew on cross-sectional statistical analysis instead of tracking the same donors. Insertions were fewer in abundant cord blood beta clonotypes, whereas memory repertoires showed none of this pattern.

This clonotype was detected many times. Its matching antigen is unknown. Template switching created a universal primer site, and the cDNA included unique molecular identifiers. TCRdb called the 5' RACE reads again in MiXCR, with one record for every CDR3 protein. Counted here are 120,000 to 150,000 distinct CDR3 sequences, roughly 3.3% occurring once; the ten biggest clones make up 8% to 8.5%. The sequencing input was memory T cells sorted from blood. The receptor was derived from a man aged 18 to 35 in good health.

The CDR3 region is CATSGSNTGELFF. The DNA for the CDR3 is TGTGCCACCAGTGGGAGTAACACCGGGGAGCTGTTTTTT. V is TRBV24-1 and J is TRBJ2-2; D remains unclear. This CDR3 comprises 13 residues. The ends were cut back, 5 bases at V and 2 bases at J, with 5 bases in the middle. Germline V gene sequence: CDR1 KGHDR, CDR2 SFDVKD.